The 23 T cell receptor beta chains listed next were all sequenced from one sample in a study of OX40 agonist ivuxolimab in advanced cancers. This table comes from immunoSEQ multiplex PCR, and its TCRdb copy is limited to in-frame clones, with some not included. The data show about 32,000 clones, with 81% seen just once and less than 25% held by the top ten. The sample here was CD4+ or CD8+ T cells sorted from blood, taken in a trial of the OX40 agonist ivuxolimab. The source of these receptors is an adult with an advanced solid tumor such as melanoma, head and neck, liver or kidney cancer.

V and J are TRBV19 and TRBJ2-7, with 8 bases fitting TRBD1. Germline trimming cut 5 bases from V and 6 bases from J; bases unmatched to any gene: 9. The CDR3 sequence is 14 residues long. Germline V lookup: CDR1 LNHDA, CDR2 SQIVND (reference sequence). For the CDR3, the DNA is TGTGCCAGTAGTCCTAGGACAGGGTACTCCGAGCAGTACTTC. Translating gives CASSPRTGYSEQYF.

The chain uses TRBV19 and TRBJ1-2, with 10 bases fitting TRBD1. V shed 7 bases, J shed 8 bases, and the junction held 10 bases outside the gene matches. The germline CDR1 and CDR2 sequences are LNHDA and SQIVND (reference sequence). The CDR3 runs 14 residues. CDR3 residues: CASKIDRGPGGYTF. The DNA for the CDR3 is TGTGCCAGTAAAATCGACAGGGGGCCAGGGGGCTACACCTTC.

The rearrangement links TRBV27 to TRBJ2-7, with 7 bases that match TRBD1. Per germline, CDR1 MNHEY and CDR2 SMNVEV (reference sequence). V was clipped by 8 bases and J by 2 bases; unmatched bases: 3. CDR3 length: 12 residues. The CDR3 is CASRDRTYEQYF. For the CDR3, the DNA is TGTGCCAGCCGGGACAGAACCTACGAGCAGTACTTC.

The chain employs TRBV6-5 and TRBJ1-5, with D tentatively TRBD1 (6 bases). Trimming removed 10 bases from V and 6 bases from J, with 19 bases in between. Germline V gene data show CDR1 as MNHEY and CDR2 as SVGAGI. This CDR3 is built from 14 residues. Here the CDR3 DNA reads TGTGCCACCTTAGTCGGGGGGGGGCTTCAGCCCCAGCATTTT. As protein: CATLVGGGLQPQHF.

This chain connects TRBV5-4 to TRBJ2-7; D might be TRBD1 (6 bases). This CDR3 region has 16 residues. V was trimmed by 0 bases and J by 0 bases, leaving 13 bases between them. Germline CDR1 is SGHNT and CDR2 is YYREEE (reference sequence). The CDR3: CASSLAARGSSYEQYF. For the CDR3, the DNA is TGTGCCAGCAGCTTGGCGGCCAGGGGAAGCTCCTACGAGCAGTACTTC.

The J gene is TRBJ2-7, the V gene TRBV2; maybe TRBD1 (6 bases). The CDR3 runs 13 residues. Trimming pared 7 bases from V and 0 bases from J, leaving 10 bases between. Germline CDR1 SNHLY, CDR2 FYNNEI. In DNA form, the CDR3 reads TGTGCCAGCACTGGACAGCCCTCCTACGAGCAGTACTTC. Amino acid sequence: CASTGQPSYEQYF. The entire variable domain, with the rest obtained from reference TRBV2 and TRBJ2-7, is as follows: EPEVTQTPSHQVTQMGQEVILRCVPISNHLYFYWYRQILGQKVEFLVSFYNNEISEKSEIFDDQFSVERPDGSNFTLKIRSTKLEDSAMYFCASTGQPSYEQYFGPGTRLTVT.

This clone was observed once. The rearrangement joins TRBV4-2 to TRBJ1-5, with D maybe TRBD1 (5 bases). The CDR3 is 15 amino acids. V was clipped by 0 bases and J by 7 bases, with 13 bases between them. Germline V CDR1 and CDR2: LGHNA, YNFKEQ. The DNA of the CDR3 is TGTGCCAGCAGCCAAGATCGCAGGGCAGAACAGCCCCAGCATTTT. Translation: CASSQDRRAEQPQHF.

This chain links TRBV7-8 with TRBJ2-7; D remains ambiguous. Germline values: CDR1 SGHVS, CDR2 FQNEAQ. V dropped 0 bases and J dropped 2 bases, with 5 bases sitting between them. This CDR3 comprises 13 residues. Here the CDR3 DNA reads TGTGCCAGCAGCTTAGCGCGAGCCTACGAGCAGTACTTC. Translating it yields CASSLARAYEQYF. The complete variable domain, with remaining parts taken from reference TRBV7-8 and TRBJ2-7, reads GAGVSQSPRYKVAKRGQDVALRCDPISGHVSLFWYQQALGQGPEFLTYFQNEAQLDKSGLPSDRFFAERPEGSVSTLKIQRTQQEDSAVYLCASSLARAYEQYFGPGTRLTVT.

The chain combines TRBV30 with TRBJ1-5; 9 nucleotides match TRBD1. Germline V gene lookup returns CDR1 GTSNPN and CDR2 SVGIG (reference sequence). The trim removed 5 bases at V and 7 bases at J, leaving 6 bases unmatched. This CDR3 spans 13 amino acids. The CDR3 bases are TGTGCCTGGGGCGGGACAGGGAGACAGCCCCAGCATTTT. Its translation: CAWGGTGRQPQHF.

The chain couples TRBV9 to TRBJ1-1, with unresolved D. This CDR3 has 13 residues. Germline V gives CDR1 SGDLS, CDR2 YYNGEE. V lost 0 bases and J 4 bases, leaving 7 bases between the germline ends. This chain's CDR3 is CASSVDGGTEAFF. In DNA form, the CDR3 reads TGTGCCAGCAGCGTAGATGGAGGCACTGAAGCTTTCTTT.

This clone was seen only once. The junction departs from the called germline gene at one end, perhaps through a read error. In the same sample, other DNA sequences code for this CDR3. The rearrangement links TRBV4-2 to TRBJ2-2; D unclear. This CDR3 contains 14 residues. Germline-derived CDR1 and CDR2 are LGHNA and YNFKEQ. The CDR3 reads CASSQDGSTGELFF. CDR3 bases: TGTGCCAGCAGCCAAGATGGCTCGACCGGAGAGCTGTTTTTT.

This clone has only a few counts. The V call is TRBV19, the J call TRBJ2-1; possible D gene TRBD2, 6 bases. V gave up 6 bases and J gave up 10 bases, with 22 bases separating them. Germline values: CDR1 LNHDA, CDR2 SQIVND (reference sequence). The CDR3 length is 15 residues. In DNA, the CDR3 is TGTGCCAGTAGGGACTCGGGGGTGGGGGTTATGGAGCAGTTCTTC. This codes for CASRDSGVGVMEQFF.

A single count supports this clone. The gene calls are TRBV27 and TRBJ1-4; the D is unclear. Trimming cost V 8 bases and J 5 bases, with 12 bases left between them. The CDR3 loop spans 13 amino acids. Germline V gives CDR1 MNHEY, CDR2 SMNVEV (reference sequence). The chain's CDR3 is CASARERNEKLFF. For the CDR3, the DNA is TGTGCCAGCGCTCGGGAGCGGAATGAAAAACTGTTTTTT.

This clone was seen only once. This rearrangement joins TRBV19 to TRBJ2-2, with 9 bases that match TRBD1. The CDR3 totals 14 residues. V was pared by 6 bases and J by 6 bases, with 5 bases of the junction left unmatched. Germline values: CDR1 LNHDA, CDR2 SQIVND (reference sequence). CDR3 nucleotides: TGTGCCAGTAGCCCCGGGACAGGGTCCGGGGAGCTGTTTTTT. As protein: CASSPGTGSGELFF.

The V call is TRBV5-6, the J call TRBJ2-1; D is ambiguous. V was pared by 2 bases and J by 7 bases, with 10 bases between. The germline CDR1 and CDR2 sequences are SGHDT and YYEEEE. This CDR3 has 13 residues. This CDR3 is CASSLYSVNEQFF. Written as DNA, the CDR3 is TGTGCCAGCAGCTTATATTCCGTGAATGAGCAGTTCTTC.

The chain joins TRBV7-9 to TRBJ2-3; D is perhaps TRBD2 (6 bases). Looked up from germline, CDR1 is SEHNR and CDR2 is FQNEAQ (reference sequence). Trimming took off 2 bases at V and 6 bases at J, with 15 bases between the two ends. The length of the CDR3 is 15 residues. The CDR3 DNA is TGTGCCAGCAGCTTAAGCCCGACTAGGGTCGATACGCAGTATTTT. This encodes CASSLSPTRVDTQYF.

V is TRBV11-3 and J is TRBJ1-6, with 7 bases that match TRBD1. CDR1 and CDR2 (germline): SGHNT, YENEEA. The CDR3 sequence is 15 residues long. Germline trimming cut 3 bases from V and 10 bases from J; bases unmatched to any gene: 9. The CDR3 DNA follows: TGTGCCAGCAGCTTTAGAGGGACAGTAGGATCACCCCTCCACTTT. Encoded protein: CASSFRGTVGSPLHF.

The chain is built from TRBV27 and TRBJ1-6; TRBD1 matches at 11 bases. The CDR3 loop spans 16 amino acids. With V trimmed by 6 bases and J by 9 bases, 10 bases remained unmatched. The germline V gene encodes CDR1 MNHEY and CDR2 SMNVEV (reference sequence). CDR3 protein: CASREFWDRGFSPLHF. The CDR3 DNA reads as TGTGCCAGCAGGGAGTTTTGGGACAGGGGGTTTTCACCCCTCCACTTT.

The rearrangement uses TRBV7-9 and TRBJ2-7; maybe TRBD1 (7 bases). V lost 6 bases, J lost 5 bases, and 20 bases lay in between. The CDR3 extends over 15 amino acids. The germline V gene has CDR1 SEHNR and CDR2 FQNEAQ (reference sequence). As DNA, the CDR3 is TGTGCCAGCAGTCTCAGGAGGGACAGCAAAAACGAGCAGTACTTC. Translated, it gives CASSLRRDSKNEQYF.

V usage is TRBV5-1 and J usage is TRBJ1-4, with 8 positions matching TRBD1. Trimming cost V 2 bases and J 7 bases; bases outside gene matches: 4. The germline gives CDR1 SGHRS, CDR2 YFSETQ. This CDR3 region has 14 residues. The CDR3 is CASSFAGGLEKLFF. DNA of the CDR3: TGCGCCAGCAGCTTCGCAGGGGGCCTTGAAAAACTGTTTTTT.

V usage is TRBV30 and J usage is TRBJ1-3; D is unclear. CDR3 size: 14 residues. With 0 bases removed from V and 7 bases from J, the gap between germline ends came to 13 bases. Germline lookup yields CDR1 GTSNPN and CDR2 SVGIG (reference sequence). CDR3 loop: CAWSVIVFRNTIYF. Here the CDR3 DNA reads TGTGCCTGGAGTGTAATTGTGTTTAGGAACACCATATATTTT.

The chain is built from TRBV30 and TRBJ2-2; D is unclear. The V and J ends lost 0 bases and 6 bases respectively, with 8 bases between them. CDR3 length equals 13 residues. Germline CDR1 is GTSNPN and CDR2 is SVGIG (reference sequence). The CDR3 reads CAWSVIRAGELFF. The CDR3 DNA follows: TGTGCCTGGAGTGTAATACGGGCCGGGGAGCTGTTTTTT.

The chain carries TRBV5-1 and TRBJ1-1; D is ambiguous. The CDR3 is 18 amino acids. With 0 bases removed from V and 1 base from J, the gap between germline ends came to 19 bases. Germline CDR1 is SGHRS and CDR2 is YFSETQ. CDR3 in DNA: TGCGCCAGCAGCTTGGTCGGACCCATCTTACTAGGGAACACTGAAGCTTTCTTT. It translates to CASSLVGPILLGNTEAFF.